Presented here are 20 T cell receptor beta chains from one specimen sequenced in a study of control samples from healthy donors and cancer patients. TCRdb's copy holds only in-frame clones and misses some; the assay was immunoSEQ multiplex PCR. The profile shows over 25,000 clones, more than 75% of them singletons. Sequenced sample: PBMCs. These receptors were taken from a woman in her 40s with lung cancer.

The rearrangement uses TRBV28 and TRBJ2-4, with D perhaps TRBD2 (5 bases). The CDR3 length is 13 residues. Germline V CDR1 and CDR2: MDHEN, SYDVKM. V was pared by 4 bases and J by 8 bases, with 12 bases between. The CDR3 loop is CASSSPRAHIQYF. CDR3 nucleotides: TGTGCCAGCAGTTCCCCGAGGGCGCACATTCAGTACTTC.

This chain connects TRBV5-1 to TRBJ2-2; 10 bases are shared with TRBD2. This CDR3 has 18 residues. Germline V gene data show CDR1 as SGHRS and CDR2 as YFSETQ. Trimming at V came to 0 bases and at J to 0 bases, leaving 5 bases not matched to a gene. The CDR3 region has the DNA TGCGCCAGCAGCTTGGCCCCTAGCGGGGGCGCGAACACCGGGGAGCTGTTTTTT. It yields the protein CASSLAPSGGANTGELFF.

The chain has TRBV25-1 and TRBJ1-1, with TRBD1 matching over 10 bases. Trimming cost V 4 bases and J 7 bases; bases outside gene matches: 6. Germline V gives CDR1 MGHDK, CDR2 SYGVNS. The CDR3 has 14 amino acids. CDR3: CASSGDRGTGEAFF. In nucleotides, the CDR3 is TGTGCCAGCAGTGGGGACAGGGGAACGGGTGAAGCTTTCTTT.

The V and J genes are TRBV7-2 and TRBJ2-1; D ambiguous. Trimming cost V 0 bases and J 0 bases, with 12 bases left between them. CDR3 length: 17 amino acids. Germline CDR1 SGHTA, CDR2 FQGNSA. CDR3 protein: CASSLAPAASSYNEQFF. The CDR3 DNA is TGTGCCAGCAGCTTAGCGCCAGCCGCGAGCTCCTACAATGAGCAGTTCTTC.

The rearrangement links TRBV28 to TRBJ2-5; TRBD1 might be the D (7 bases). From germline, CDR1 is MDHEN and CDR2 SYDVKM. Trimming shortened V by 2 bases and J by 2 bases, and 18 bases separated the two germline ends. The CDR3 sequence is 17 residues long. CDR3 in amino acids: CASSLITWGDRQETQYF. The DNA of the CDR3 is TGTGCCAGCAGTTTAATTACCTGGGGGGACAGACAAGAGACCCAGTACTTC.

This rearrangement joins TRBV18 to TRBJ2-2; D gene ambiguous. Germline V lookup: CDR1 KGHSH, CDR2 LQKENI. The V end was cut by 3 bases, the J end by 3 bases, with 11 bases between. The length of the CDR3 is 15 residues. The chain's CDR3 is CASSPRSGHTGELFF. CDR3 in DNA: TGTGCCAGCTCACCCCGCTCAGGACACACCGGGGAGCTGTTTTTT.

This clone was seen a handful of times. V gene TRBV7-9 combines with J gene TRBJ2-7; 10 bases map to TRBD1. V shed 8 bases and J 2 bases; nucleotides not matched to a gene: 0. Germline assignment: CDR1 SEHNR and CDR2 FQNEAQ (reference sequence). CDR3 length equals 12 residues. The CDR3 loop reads CASGQGAYEQYF. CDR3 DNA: TGTGCCAGCGGACAGGGGGCCTACGAGCAGTACTTC.

The CDR3 DNA is TGTGCCAGCAGCCGCGGTCGGGTTGATGGCTACACCTTC. Its translation: CASSRGRVDGYTF. This chain joins TRBV11-3 and TRBJ1-2; no firm D call. The CDR3 is made up of 13 amino acids. Per germline, CDR1 SGHNT and CDR2 YENEEA. Between the trimmed V and J ends, which lost 5 bases and 6 bases, there was a span of 13 bases.

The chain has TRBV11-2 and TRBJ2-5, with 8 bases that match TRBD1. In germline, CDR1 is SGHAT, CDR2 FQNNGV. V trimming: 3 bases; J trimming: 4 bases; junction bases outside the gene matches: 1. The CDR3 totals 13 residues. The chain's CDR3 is CASSFTGGETQYF. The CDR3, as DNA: TGTGCCAGCAGCTTCACAGGGGGAGAGACCCAGTACTTC.

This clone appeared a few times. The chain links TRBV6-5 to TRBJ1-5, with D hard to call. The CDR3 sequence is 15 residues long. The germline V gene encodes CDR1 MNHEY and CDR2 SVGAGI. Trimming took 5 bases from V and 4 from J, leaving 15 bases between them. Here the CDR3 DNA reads TGTGCCAGCAGTCGCAGGAGGACGCAGAATCAGCCCCAGCATTTT. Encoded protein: CASSRRRTQNQPQHF.

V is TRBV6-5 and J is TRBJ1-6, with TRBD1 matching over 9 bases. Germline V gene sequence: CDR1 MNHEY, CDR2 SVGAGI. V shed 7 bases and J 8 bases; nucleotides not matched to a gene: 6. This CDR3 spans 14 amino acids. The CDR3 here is CASKLQGAYSPLHF. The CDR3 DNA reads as TGTGCCAGCAAGTTACAGGGGGCGTATTCACCCCTCCACTTT.

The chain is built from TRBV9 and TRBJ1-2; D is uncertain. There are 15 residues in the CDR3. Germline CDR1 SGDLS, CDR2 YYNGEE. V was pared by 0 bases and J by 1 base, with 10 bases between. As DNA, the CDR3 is TGTGCCAGCAGCGTAGCCGGATATCATAACTATGGCTACACCTTC. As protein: CASSVAGYHNYGYTF.

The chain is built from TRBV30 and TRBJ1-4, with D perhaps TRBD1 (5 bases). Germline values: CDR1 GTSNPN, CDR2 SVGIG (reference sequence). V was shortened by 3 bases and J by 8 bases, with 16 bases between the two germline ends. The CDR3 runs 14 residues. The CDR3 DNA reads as TGTGCCTGGAGCCCAGGGAGAAACGGGGAAAAACTGTTTTTT. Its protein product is CAWSPGRNGEKLFF.

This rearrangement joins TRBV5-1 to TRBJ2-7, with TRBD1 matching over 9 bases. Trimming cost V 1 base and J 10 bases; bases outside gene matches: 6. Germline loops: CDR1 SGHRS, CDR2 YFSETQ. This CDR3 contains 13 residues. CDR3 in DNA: TGCGCCAGCAGCTTGTCCCGGGACAGGGTTCAGTACTTC. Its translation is CASSLSRDRVQYF.

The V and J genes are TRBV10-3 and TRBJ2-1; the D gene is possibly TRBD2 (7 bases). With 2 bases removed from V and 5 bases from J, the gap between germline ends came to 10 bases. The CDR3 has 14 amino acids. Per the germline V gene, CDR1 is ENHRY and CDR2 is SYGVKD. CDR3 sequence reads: CAISEGGGDNEQFF. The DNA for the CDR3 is TGTGCCATCAGTGAGGGGGGGGGCGACAATGAGCAGTTCTTC.

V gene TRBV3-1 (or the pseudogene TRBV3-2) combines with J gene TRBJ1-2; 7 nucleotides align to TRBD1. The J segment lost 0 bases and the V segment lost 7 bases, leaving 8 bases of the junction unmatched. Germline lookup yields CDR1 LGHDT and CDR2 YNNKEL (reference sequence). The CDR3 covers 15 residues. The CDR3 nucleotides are TGTGCCAGCAATTCCGGACAGGATTCTAACTATGGCTACACCTTC. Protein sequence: CASNSGQDSNYGYTF.

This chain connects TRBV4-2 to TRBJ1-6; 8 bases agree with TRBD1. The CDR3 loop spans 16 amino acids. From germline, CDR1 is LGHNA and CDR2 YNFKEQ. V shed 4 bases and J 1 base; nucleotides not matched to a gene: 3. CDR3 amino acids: CASSPTGGSYNSPLHF. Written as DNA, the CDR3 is TGTGCCAGCAGCCCTACAGGGGGATCCTATAATTCACCCCTCCACTTT.

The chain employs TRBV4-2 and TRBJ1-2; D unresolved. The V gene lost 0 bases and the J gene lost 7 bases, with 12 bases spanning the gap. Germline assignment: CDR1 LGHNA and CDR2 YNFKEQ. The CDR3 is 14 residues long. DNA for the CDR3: TGTGCCAGCAGCCAAGATAGGGCCTTGACTGGCTACACCTTC. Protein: CASSQDRALTGYTF.

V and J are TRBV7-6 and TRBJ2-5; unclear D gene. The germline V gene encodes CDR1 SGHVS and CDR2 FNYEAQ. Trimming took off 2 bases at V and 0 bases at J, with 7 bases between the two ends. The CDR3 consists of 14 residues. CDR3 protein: CASSLYPDQETQYF. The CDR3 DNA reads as TGTGCCAGCAGCTTATATCCCGACCAAGAGACCCAGTACTTC.

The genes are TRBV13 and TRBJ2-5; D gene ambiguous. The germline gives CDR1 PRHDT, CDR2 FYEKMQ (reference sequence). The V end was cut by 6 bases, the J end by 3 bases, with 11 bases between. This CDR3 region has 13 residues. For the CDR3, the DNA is TGTGCCAGCAGGTACAGTGGGGAAGAGACCCAGTACTTC. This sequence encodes CASRYSGEETQYF.